Shown below are 8 T cell receptor beta chains from a single sample sequenced in a study of control samples from healthy donors and cancer patients (dated by TCRdb to the early 2020s). The method was the immunoSEQ multiplex PCR assay. TCRdb re-hosts the immuneACCESS table, in-frame sequences only. Its copies lack some clones; in the studies checked, an unresolved V gene accounts for under half of them, and the cause for the rest is not known. The table for this sample lists 150,000 to 200,000 clones; 94% of them were counted only once. The ten largest make up roughly 1.3% of the sample. The sample was blood. These receptors were obtained from a young woman in good health.

CDR3 DNA sequence: TGTGCCAGTAAGGGTAGTGCGGGATCTAATGAAAAACTGTTTTTT. Translating gives CASKGSAGSNEKLFF. The rearrangement uses TRBV19 and TRBJ1-4; D gene ambiguous. The CDR3 consists of 15 residues. CDR1 LNHDA and CDR2 SQIVND come from the germline V gene (reference sequence). Trimming took 7 bases from V and 3 from J, leaving 15 bases between them.

V usage is TRBV20-1 and J usage is TRBJ1-2; D gene uncertain. Germline values: CDR1 DFQATT, CDR2 SNEGSKA (reference sequence). The CDR3 length is 10 residues. V lost 8 bases and J lost 2, with 6 bases in between. The CDR3 protein is CSPWNYGYTF. The DNA for the CDR3 is TGCAGTCCCTGGAACTATGGCTACACCTTC.

The gene calls are TRBV19 and TRBJ1-2; a possible D gene is TRBD1 (6 bases). Trimming took off 6 bases at V and 4 bases at J, with 12 bases between the two ends. This CDR3 is 13 amino acids long. Looked up from germline, CDR1 is LNHDA and CDR2 is SQIVND (reference sequence). The CDR3 region has the DNA TGTGCCAGTAGGAACAGGGCCCTCTATGGCTACACCTTC. It codes for CASRNRALYGYTF.

A word on this clone: At one end, the junction sequence differs from germline, possibly due to a read error. This chain uses TRBV18 with TRBJ2-7, with 10 bases matching TRBD1. Germline loops: CDR1 KGHSH, CDR2 LQKENI. The CDR3 consists of 15 residues. The CDR3 loop is CASSEVVDWDRGRHF. The CDR3 DNA reads as TGTGCCAGCTCAGAAGTGGTCGATTGGGACAGGGGCCGCCACTTC.

A remark on this clone: Other DNA sequences in this sample translate to the same CDR3. For the CDR3, the DNA is TGTGCCAGCAGCTTAGGGAGGGGGTATGGCTACACCTTC. It is translated as CASSLGRGYGYTF. This rearrangement joins TRBV7-2 to TRBJ1-2; the D gene is possibly TRBD1 (6 bases). Trimming took 1 base from V and 5 from J, leaving 8 bases between them. This CDR3 contains 13 residues. CDR1 and CDR2 (germline): SGHTA, FQGNSA.

This clone was seen once. This chain connects TRBV6-2 or TRBV6-3 to TRBJ1-2; the match to TRBD1 covers 12 bases. Germline assignment: CDR1 MNHEY and CDR2 SVGEGT. Losses at the gene ends were 6 bases for V and 2 bases for J; bases not matched to a gene: 13. The CDR3 is 18 amino acids. Here the CDR3 DNA reads TGTGCCAGCAGCCGACCGGGACAGGGGGCGCCGGGGAACTATGGCTACACCTTC. Amino acid sequence: CASSRPGQGAPGNYGYTF.

Concerning this clone itself: Other DNA sequences in this specimen translate into the identical CDR3. This sequence joins TRBV5-1 and TRBJ1-1; D gene unclear. The CDR3 totals 13 residues. V was trimmed by 4 bases and J by 1 base, leaving 8 bases between them. CDR1 and CDR2 (germline): SGHRS, YFSETQ. The DNA for the CDR3 is TGCGCCAGCAGCCTGTGGGAGAACACTGAAGCTTTCTTT. This sequence encodes CASSLWENTEAFF.

Comment on this clone: Because the CDR3's place on the DNA is in doubt, the DNA is left out and the CDR3 is given as listed by TCRdb. The rearrangement joins TRBV9 to TRBJ1-3. Germline V gene lookup returns CDR1 SGDLS and CDR2 YYNGEE. 16 amino acids form the CDR3, both terminal residues included. CDR3 in amino acids: CASSGFRGRTGNTIYF.